This T cell receptor beta chain is drawn from a study of OX40 agonist ivuxolimab in advanced cancers. Turning to the study itself: At 0.01 to 10 mg/kg, ivuxolimab was administered intravenously to patients every 2 weeks.

Findings of the study overall: Doses of 0.1 to 3.0 mg/kg were accompanied by clonal expansion of CD4+ and CD8+ blood T cells by week 6.

Clones were sequenced by immunoSEQ multiplex PCR, and TCRdb holds only the in-frame ones, with some missing. The profile shows about 98,000 clones, about 92% of them singletons. The V gene end was trimmed by 8 bases and the J gene end by 4 bases; junction bases not matched to a gene: 6. From germline, CDR1 is MNHNY and CDR2 SVGAGI (reference sequence). The CDR3 consists of 14 residues. Concerning this clone itself: What it recognizes is unknown.

This chain links TRBV6-6 with TRBJ1-3, with 9 positions matching TRBD1. The material sequenced was CD4+ or CD8+ T cells sorted from blood, taken in a trial of the OX40 agonist ivuxolimab. This receptor was obtained from an adult with an advanced solid tumor such as melanoma, head and neck, liver or kidney cancer. The CDR3 loop is CASQTGGVGNTIYF. CDR3 sequence (DNA): TGTGCCAGCCAAACAGGGGGCGTGGGAAACACCATATATTTT.